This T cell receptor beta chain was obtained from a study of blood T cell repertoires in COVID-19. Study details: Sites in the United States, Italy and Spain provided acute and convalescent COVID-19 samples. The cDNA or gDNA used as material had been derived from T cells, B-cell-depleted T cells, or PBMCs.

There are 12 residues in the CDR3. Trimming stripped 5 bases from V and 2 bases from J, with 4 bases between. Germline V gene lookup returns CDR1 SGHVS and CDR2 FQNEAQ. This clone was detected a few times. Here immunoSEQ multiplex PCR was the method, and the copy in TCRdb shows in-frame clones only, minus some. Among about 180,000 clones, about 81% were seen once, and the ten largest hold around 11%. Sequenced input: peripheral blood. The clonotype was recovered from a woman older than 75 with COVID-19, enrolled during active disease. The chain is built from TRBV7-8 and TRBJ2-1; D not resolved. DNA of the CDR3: TGTGCCAGCAGCGTTACCTACAATGAGCAGTTCTTC. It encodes CASSVTYNEQFF. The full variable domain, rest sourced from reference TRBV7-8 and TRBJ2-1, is GAGVSQSPRYKVAKRGQDVALRCDPISGHVSLFWYQQALGQGPEFLTYFQNEAQLDKSGLPSDRFFAERPEGSVSTLKIQRTQQEDSAVYLCASSVTYNEQFFGPGTRLTVL.